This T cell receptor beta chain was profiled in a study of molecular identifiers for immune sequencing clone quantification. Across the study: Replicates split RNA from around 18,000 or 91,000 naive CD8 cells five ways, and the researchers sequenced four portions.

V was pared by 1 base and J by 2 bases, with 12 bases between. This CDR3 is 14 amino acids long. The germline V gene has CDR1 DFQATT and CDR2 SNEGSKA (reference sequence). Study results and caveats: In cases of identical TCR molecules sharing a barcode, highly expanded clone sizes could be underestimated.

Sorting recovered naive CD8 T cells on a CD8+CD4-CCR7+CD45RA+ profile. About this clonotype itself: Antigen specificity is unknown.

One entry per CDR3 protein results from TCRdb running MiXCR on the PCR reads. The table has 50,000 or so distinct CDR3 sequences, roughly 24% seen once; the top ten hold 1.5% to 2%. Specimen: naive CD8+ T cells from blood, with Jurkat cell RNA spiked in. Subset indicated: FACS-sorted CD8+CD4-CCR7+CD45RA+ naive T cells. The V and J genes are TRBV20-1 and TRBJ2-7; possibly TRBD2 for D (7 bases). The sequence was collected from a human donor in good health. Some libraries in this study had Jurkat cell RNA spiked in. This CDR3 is CSARARGGPYEQYF. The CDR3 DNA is TGCAGTGCTAGAGCAAGGGGGGGCCCCTACGAGCAGTACTTC.